Listed here are 23 T cell receptor beta chains from one sample, sequenced in a study of CD8+ T cells in alopecia areata. The treatment here: oral pan-JAK inhibitor, 5-10 mg twice daily. Once RNA had been extracted, it was reverse transcribed into cDNA to act as the sequencing template. Produced via immunoSEQ multiplex PCR; TCRdb's table is partial and in-frame only. The sample shows more than 90,000 clones, roughly 60% of them seen only once. The material sequenced was CD8+ T cells sorted from blood, taken at week 4, from a patient treated with tofacitinib. Receptor source: a human donor with alopecia areata.

J is TRBJ2-7 and V is TRBV7-6; no definite D call. Trimming removed 4 bases at V and 3 bases at J, with 13 bases between. The CDR3 is 14 residues long. The germline V gene has CDR1 SGHVS and CDR2 FNYEAQ. CDR3 in amino acids: CASSSPAARYEQYF. CDR3 nucleotides: TGTGCCAGCAGCTCCCCAGCTGCGCGCTACGAGCAGTACTTC. The complete variable domain, with remaining parts taken from reference TRBV7-6 and TRBJ2-7, reads GAGVSQSPRYKVTKRGQDVALRCDPISGHVSLYWYRQALGQGPEFLTYFNYEAQQDKSGLPNDRFSAERPEGSISTLTIQRTEQRDSAMYRCASSSPAARYEQYFGPGTRLTVT.

A single count supports this clone. CDR3 region: CASSPLRGSPYEQYF. The CDR3 DNA reads TGCGCCAGCAGCCCCCTGAGGGGAAGCCCCTACGAGCAGTACTTC. The chain carries TRBV5-1 and TRBJ2-7; the D call may be TRBD1 or TRBD2 (5 bases each). The CDR3 loop spans 15 amino acids. V was pared by 4 bases and J by 2 bases, with 16 bases between. Germline CDR1 and CDR2: SGHRS and YFSETQ.

This clone appeared a few times. Distinct nucleotide sequences in the sample also encode this CDR3. The chain combines TRBV29-1 with TRBJ2-1, with 7 bases fitting TRBD1. J lost 0 bases, V lost 7 bases, and 3 bases had no gene match. The CDR3 runs to 13 residues. CDR1 is SQVTM, CDR2 ANQGSEA, per germline. The CDR3 protein is CSARTGSYNEQFF. CDR3 nucleotide sequence: TGCAGCGCTCGGACAGGCTCCTACAATGAGCAGTTCTTC.

This chain uses TRBV5-6 with TRBJ1-6, with D perhaps TRBD1 (6 bases). Trimming shortened V by 3 bases and J by 7 bases, and 11 bases separated the two germline ends. The CDR3 is 14 amino acids. Germline V gene sequence: CDR1 SGHDT, CDR2 YYEEEE. CDR3 nucleotide sequence: TGTGCCAGCAGCTCACAGGGTACGAATTCACCCCTCCACTTT. This codes for CASSSQGTNSPLHF.

This chain links TRBV25-1 with TRBJ2-5; D is possibly TRBD1 (5 bases). V was cut by 1 base and J by 4 bases, with 13 bases left in between. Germline V gene lookup returns CDR1 MGHDK and CDR2 SYGVNS. This CDR3 contains 15 residues. The DNA for the CDR3 is TGTGCCAGCAGTGAATTTCGGGCAGGGATAGAGACCCAGTACTTC. Its translation is CASSEFRAGIETQYF.

This clone was recorded only once. The chain recombines TRBV29-1 with TRBJ2-3; D not certain. V lost 1 base, J lost 6 bases, and 2 bases lay in between. Germline lookup yields CDR1 SQVTM and CDR2 ANQGSEA. This CDR3 contains 10 residues. The CDR3 nucleotides are TGCAGCGTTGAAGGGGATACGCAGTATTTT. Its protein product is CSVEGDTQYF.

Only one count was recorded for this clone. J is TRBJ2-5 and V is TRBV25-1; a weak D match, TRBD2 (5 bases). CDR3 length: 13 amino acids. V was clipped by 2 bases and J by 3 bases, with 7 bases between them. Germline V gene lookup returns CDR1 MGHDK and CDR2 SYGVNS. CDR3 bases: TGTGCCAGCAGTGAACTGGGAGAAGAGACCCAGTACTTC. Translating gives CASSELGEETQYF.

The V gene is TRBV27, the J gene TRBJ1-2; no reliable D call. Germline V gene lookup returns CDR1 MNHEY and CDR2 SMNVEV (reference sequence). The CDR3 contains 13 residues. Trimming took off 3 bases at V and 1 base at J, with 6 bases between the two ends. CDR3 in DNA: TGTGCCAGCAGTTTCGGCAGTAACTATGGCTACACCTTC. Amino acid sequence: CASSFGSNYGYTF.

This chain joins TRBV18 and TRBJ2-7; the match to TRBD1 covers 7 bases. J lost 1 base, V lost 2 bases, and 8 bases had no gene match. The V gene's germline CDR1 is KGHSH and CDR2 LQKENI. The CDR3 is 16 residues long. The CDR3 nucleotides are TGTGCCAGCTCACCATCAGTGGGGACAGCTTCCTACGAGCAGTACTTC. Translated, it gives CASSPSVGTASYEQYF.

The sample holds one count of this clone. The rearrangement links TRBV21-1 to TRBJ2-5; the listed D gene, TRBD1, was not tested against the DNA. TRBV21-1 is reported as a pseudogene. The CDR3 runs 13 residues. The CDR3 DNA is TGTGCCAGCAGCAGCCACATCCAAGAGACCCAGTACTTC. It translates to CASSSHIQETQYF.

V is TRBV29-1 and J is TRBJ2-4, with a possible D match to TRBD1 (6 bases). The CDR3 has 12 amino acids. Looked up from germline, CDR1 is SQVTM and CDR2 is ANQGSEA. V lost 5 bases and J lost 4, with 9 bases in between. CDR3: CSVRTVKNIQYF. CDR3 in DNA: TGCAGCGTTAGGACAGTGAAAAACATTCAGTACTTC.

The rearrangement links TRBV30 to TRBJ1-5; D may be TRBD1 (6 bases). The CDR3 totals 15 residues. Per the germline V gene, CDR1 is GTSNPN and CDR2 is SVGIG (reference sequence). The germline V and J ends were trimmed by 0 bases and 3 bases, with 12 bases remaining between them. CDR3: CAWSVGHRANQPQHF. CDR3 bases: TGTGCCTGGAGTGTAGGTCACAGGGCCAATCAGCCCCAGCATTTT.

The CDR3 region is CAWSAHKGTGETQYF. CDR3 nucleotides: TGTGCCTGGAGTGCCCACAAGGGGACAGGGGAGACCCAGTACTTC. This chain joins TRBV30 and TRBJ2-5, with 9 nucleotides matching TRBD1. V trimming: 1 base; J trimming: 5 bases; junction bases outside the gene matches: 8. Germline V gene sequence: CDR1 GTSNPN, CDR2 SVGIG (reference sequence). The CDR3 spans 15 residues.

This clone came up a few times. The chain combines TRBV23-1 with TRBJ1-5; D unresolved. TRBV23-1 is an ORF, and what it does is uncertain. The CDR3 runs 17 residues. V was cut by 6 bases and J by 2 bases, with 20 bases left in between. The CDR3 here is CASRQPRWSYRNQPQHF. CDR3 bases: TGCGCCAGCAGGCAACCCCGGTGGTCGTATCGCAATCAGCCCCAGCATTTT.

The chain combines TRBV4-3 with TRBJ1-2; 7 nucleotides align to TRBD1. Germline lookup yields CDR1 LGHNA and CDR2 YSLEER. The CDR3 consists of 15 residues. J was trimmed by 2 bases and V by 0 bases; bases with no gene match: 3. The CDR3, as DNA: TGCGCCAGCAGCCAAGAAACAGGGGTCAACTATGGCTACACCTTC. Translation: CASSQETGVNYGYTF.

The chain joins TRBV7-6 to TRBJ1-2, with 7 bases identical to TRBD1. This CDR3 is 16 amino acids long. Germline V gives CDR1 SGHVS, CDR2 FNYEAQ. Germline trimming cut 2 bases from V and 8 bases from J; bases unmatched to any gene: 14. CDR3 DNA sequence: TGTGCCAGCAGCTTAATGCCAGAGGGGGCAGGGGAAGGCTACACCTTC. It specifies CASSLMPEGAGEGYTF.

The rearrangement links TRBV9 to TRBJ2-1, with 9 bases matching TRBD1. This CDR3 is 15 amino acids long. The germline gives CDR1 SGDLS, CDR2 YYNGEE. The V and J ends lost 3 bases and 7 bases, in that order; junction bases with no gene match: 8. For the CDR3, the DNA is TGTGCCAGCAGCGCCACAGGGGGCTTCAAGAATGAGCAGTTCTTC. It codes for CASSATGGFKNEQFF. The entire variable domain, with the rest obtained from reference TRBV9 and TRBJ2-1, is as follows: DSGVTQTPKHLITATGQRVTLRCSPRSGDLSVYWYQQSLDQGLQFLIQYYNGEERAKGNILERFSAQQFPDLHSELNLSSLELGDSALYFCASSATGGFKNEQFFGPGTRLTVL.

This chain connects TRBV27 to TRBJ1-5, with 8 bases fitting TRBD1. The ends lost 5 bases at V and 3 bases at J; junction bases unmatched: 9. This CDR3 spans 16 amino acids. Germline V gives CDR1 MNHEY, CDR2 SMNVEV (reference sequence). The chain's CDR3 is CASSTLTGAYNQPQHF. For the CDR3, the DNA is TGTGCCAGCAGTACATTGACAGGGGCTTACAATCAGCCCCAGCATTTT.

V and J are TRBV28 and TRBJ2-4; the D is unclear. Germline values: CDR1 MDHEN, CDR2 SYDVKM. The CDR3 loop spans 14 amino acids. V shed 5 bases and J shed 0 bases, with 8 bases lying between them. This chain's CDR3 is CASSVELAKNIQYF. DNA for the CDR3: TGTGCCAGCAGTGTCGAGCTAGCCAAAAACATTCAGTACTTC.

The gene calls are TRBV7-9 and TRBJ2-2; D unclear. Trimming stripped 5 bases from V and 5 bases from J, with 15 bases between. This CDR3 has 15 residues. The V gene's germline CDR1 is SEHNR and CDR2 FQNEAQ (reference sequence). CDR3 nucleotide sequence: TGTGCCAGCAGCAGCGACTGGATTTATACCGGGGAGCTGTTTTTT. It codes for CASSSDWIYTGELFF. Supplemented by reference TRBV7-9 and TRBJ2-2, the full variable domain reads DTGVSQNPRHKITKRGQNVTFRCDPISEHNRLYWYRQTLGQGPEFLTYFQNEAQLEKSRLLSDRFSAERPKGSFSTLEIQRTEQGDSAMYLCASSSDWIYTGELFFGEGSRLTVL.

The chain is built from TRBV5-1 and TRBJ2-1; D is tentatively TRBD1 or TRBD2 (5 bases each). The CDR3 is 17 residues long. CDR1 SGHRS and CDR2 YFSETQ come from the germline V gene. V dropped 4 bases and J dropped 3 bases, with 20 bases sitting between them. CDR3 DNA: TGCGCCAGCAGCGATTCCCCCCGGGACCTGGACTACAATGAGCAGTTCTTC. Its translation is CASSDSPRDLDYNEQFF.

In this sample, this clone turned up a few times. V and J are TRBV30 and TRBJ2-5; D is uncertain. The V and J ends lost 1 base and 0 bases respectively, with 21 bases between them. Germline CDR1 and CDR2: GTSNPN and SVGIG (reference sequence). This CDR3 is built from 18 residues. CDR3 in DNA: TGTGCCTGGAGTGCAGTCCCCCTGGCAGCCCACAACCAAGAGACCCAGTACTTC. This sequence encodes CAWSAVPLAAHNQETQYF. The full variable domain, with the rest looked up from reference TRBV30 and TRBJ2-5, is SQTIHQWPATLVQPVGSPLSLECTVEGTSNPNLYWYRQAAGRGLQLLFYSVGIGQISSEVPQNLSASRPQDRQFILSSKKLLLSDSGFYLCAWSAVPLAAHNQETQYFGPGTRLLVL.

This clone is medium-sized by share. V gene TRBV30 combines with J gene TRBJ2-6; 7 nucleotides agree with TRBD1. J lost 4 bases, V lost 1 base, and 7 bases had no gene match. The CDR3 runs 16 residues. Germline V gives CDR1 GTSNPN, CDR2 SVGIG (reference sequence). The CDR3: CAWSETGEKGANVLTF. The CDR3 DNA follows: TGTGCCTGGAGTGAAACAGGGGAGAAAGGGGCCAACGTCCTGACTTTC.